The 30 T cell receptor beta chains below come from one sample, sequenced in a study of blood T cell repertoires in COVID-19. Sequencing used immunoSEQ multiplex PCR; TCRdb keeps in-frame clones, though not all of them. The repertoire holds about 69,000 clones, with roughly 89% as singletons. Sequenced input: peripheral blood. Source of these receptors: a man aged 45-60 years with acute or convalescent COVID-19.

The V gene is TRBV5-5, the J gene TRBJ2-1, with 12 bases aligning to TRBD2. Germline trimming cut 3 bases from V and 8 bases from J; bases unmatched to any gene: 3. This CDR3 contains 14 residues. Germline V lookup: CDR1 SGHKS, CDR2 YYEKEE (reference sequence). For the CDR3, the DNA is TGTGCCAGCAGCTCGCGGACTAGCGGGGATGAGCAGTTCTTC. Protein sequence: CASSSRTSGDEQFF.

The CDR3 DNA is TGTGCCACCAGCAAAACAGGGGGTGGGCATGAGCAGTTCTTC. This encodes CATSKTGGGHEQFF. The chain carries TRBV15 and TRBJ2-1; TRBD1 aligns across 8 bases. Germline V gives CDR1 LNHNV, CDR2 YYDKDF (reference sequence). V trimming: 4 bases; J trimming: 8 bases; junction bases outside the gene matches: 7. There are 14 residues in the CDR3.

This chain links TRBV24-1 with TRBJ2-5; 8 positions agree with TRBD1. Germline V gene data show CDR1 as KGHDR and CDR2 as SFDVKD. J was trimmed by 5 bases and V by 0 bases; bases with no gene match: 7. The CDR3 totals 16 residues. The DNA of the CDR3 is TGTGCCACCAGTGATTTGCGACAGGGGATAGGGGAGACCCAGTACTTC. This sequence encodes CATSDLRQGIGETQYF.

The chain links TRBV9 to TRBJ2-3; 7 bases agree with TRBD1. Trimming at V came to 1 base and at J to 4 bases, leaving 3 bases not matched to a gene. Germline values: CDR1 SGDLS, CDR2 YYNGEE. This CDR3 contains 14 residues. The CDR3 sequence is CASSVRTGADTQYF. CDR3 sequence (DNA): TGTGCCAGCAGCGTACGTACAGGGGCAGATACGCAGTATTTT.

This clone occurred once. J is TRBJ2-1 and V is TRBV11-2, with 8 bases identical to TRBD2. The V segment lost 4 bases and the J segment 7 bases; nucleotides outside the gene matches: 12. CDR3 length: 16 amino acids. Germline V gene sequence: CDR1 SGHAT, CDR2 FQNNGV. CDR3 sequence reads: CASSSLTSGGGNEQFF. The DNA for the CDR3 is TGTGCCAGCAGCTCCCTTACTAGCGGAGGAGGGAATGAGCAGTTCTTC.

This sequence joins TRBV5-1 and TRBJ2-1; no definite D call. Germline assignment: CDR1 SGHRS and CDR2 YFSETQ. With 2 bases removed from V and 0 bases from J, the gap between germline ends came to 6 bases. This CDR3 has 14 amino acids. The CDR3 bases are TGCGCCAGCAGCTTTTTGAGCTCCTACAATGAGCAGTTCTTC. This codes for CASSFLSSYNEQFF.

This chain links TRBV5-1 with TRBJ2-2, with 7 bases that match TRBD2. The ends lost 0 bases at V and 5 bases at J; junction bases unmatched: 4. The CDR3 loop spans 15 amino acids. Germline CDR1 reads SGHRS; CDR2 reads YFSETQ. This CDR3 reads CASSLGGRGTGELFF. Written as DNA, the CDR3 is TGCGCCAGCAGCTTGGGCGGGAGAGGAACCGGGGAGCTGTTTTTT. The whole variable domain, remainder taken from reference TRBV5-1 and TRBJ2-2, is KAGVTQTPRYLIKTRGQQVTLSCSPISGHRSVSWYQQTPGQGLQFLFEYFSETQRNKGNFPGRFSGRQFSNSRSEMNVSTLELGDSALYLCASSLGGRGTGELFFGEGSRLTVL.

The chain employs TRBV27 and TRBJ1-1; 7 bases agree with TRBD1. Germline-derived CDR1 and CDR2 are MNHEY and SMNVEV (reference sequence). Trimming at V came to 5 bases and at J to 0 bases, leaving 6 bases not matched to a gene. This CDR3 comprises 15 residues. CDR3 amino acids: CASSPNRGLNTEAFF. DNA for the CDR3: TGTGCCAGCAGTCCCAACAGGGGCTTGAACACTGAAGCTTTCTTT.

The rearrangement joins TRBV3-1 (or the pseudogene TRBV3-2) to TRBJ2-5; unclear D gene. CDR3 length: 14 amino acids. The germline V gene encodes CDR1 LGHDT and CDR2 YNNKEL (reference sequence). V was clipped by 3 bases and J by 5 bases, with 13 bases between them. The CDR3 protein is CASSHSIVLETQYF. CDR3 nucleotide sequence: TGTGCCAGCAGCCACTCGATAGTACTGGAGACCCAGTACTTC.

This clone has just one count. The rearrangement uses TRBV19 and TRBJ1-1, with 9 bases lining up with TRBD1. CDR3 length equals 14 residues. CDR1 is LNHDA and CDR2 is SQIVND in the germline V gene (reference sequence). The V segment lost 4 bases and the J segment 3 bases; nucleotides outside the gene matches: 3. Here the CDR3 reads CASSKGQGYTEAFF. The CDR3 nucleotides read TGTGCCAGTAGTAAGGGACAGGGCTACACTGAAGCTTTCTTT.

In regard to this clone: The sample has other DNA sequences that encode this CDR3 too. J is TRBJ2-5 and V is TRBV11-2; D gene uncertain. Germline values: CDR1 SGHAT, CDR2 FQNNGV. This CDR3 has 11 residues. Trimming left V 3 bases short and J 5 bases short, with 4 bases between. CDR3 nucleotides: TGTGCCAGCAGCTTGAGGGAGACCCAGTACTTC. Protein: CASSLRETQYF.

In DNA, the CDR3 is TGTGCCAGCAAACCGGGACAGAACACTGAAGCTTTCTTT. It is translated as CASKPGQNTEAFF. The J gene is TRBJ1-1, the V gene TRBV5-4, with D possibly matching TRBD1 (6 bases). V was trimmed by 6 bases and J by 1 base, leaving 10 bases between them. The germline V gene encodes CDR1 SGHNT and CDR2 YYREEE (reference sequence). The CDR3 length is 13 residues.

This rearrangement joins TRBV18 to TRBJ2-3; D is ambiguous. This CDR3 spans 15 amino acids. Per germline, CDR1 KGHSH and CDR2 LQKENI. V was pared by 5 bases and J by 2 bases, with 14 bases between. This CDR3 reads CASSSFPPFTDTQYF. For the CDR3, the DNA is TGTGCCAGCTCATCCTTCCCCCCTTTCACAGATACGCAGTATTTT. The full variable domain, in which reference TRBV18 and TRBJ2-3 provide the parts outside the CDR3, is NAGVMQNPRHLVRRRGQEARLRCSPMKGHSHVYWYRQLPEEGLKFMVYLQKENIIDESGMPKERFSAEFPKEGPSILRIQQVVRGDSAAYFCASSSFPPFTDTQYFGPGTRLTVL.

The chain employs TRBV6-1 and TRBJ1-5, with 7 bases identical to TRBD1. Losses at the gene ends were 1 base for V and 3 bases for J; bases not matched to a gene: 3. The CDR3 runs 15 residues. From germline, CDR1 is MNHNS and CDR2 SASEGT. The CDR3 sequence is CASSEEGQFNQPQHF. CDR3 DNA sequence: TGTGCCAGCAGTGAAGAGGGACAGTTCAATCAGCCCCAGCATTTT.

The chain is built from TRBV5-4 and TRBJ2-3, with D maybe TRBD2 (5 bases). Germline assignment: CDR1 SGHNT and CDR2 YYREEE (reference sequence). Between the trimmed V and J ends, which lost 4 bases and 2 bases, there was a span of 8 bases. The CDR3 has 13 amino acids. CDR3 DNA sequence: TGTGCCAGCAGCGCGGGTCTCACAGATACGCAGTATTTT. Protein: CASSAGLTDTQYF.

This clone was recorded only once. The chain combines TRBV6-5 with TRBJ1-5; tentative D call: TRBD1 (6 bases). The CDR3 has 14 amino acids. Trimming cost V 6 bases and J 2 bases, with 11 bases left between them. Germline CDR1 and CDR2: MNHEY and SVGAGI. As DNA, the CDR3 is TGTGCCAGCAGAGATCACAGGGGCAATCAGCCCCAGCATTTT. It encodes CASRDHRGNQPQHF.

The rearrangement uses TRBV4-1 and TRBJ1-3, with D maybe TRBD1 (5 bases). V was shortened by 0 bases and J by 0 bases, with 12 bases between the two germline ends. CDR1 and CDR2 from the germline V gene are MGHRA and YSYEKL. The length of the CDR3 is 17 residues. In DNA form, the CDR3 reads TGCGCCAGCAGCCAAGAGGGGGTCGGGGGCTCTGGAAACACCATATATTTT. This encodes CASSQEGVGGSGNTIYF.

The V gene is TRBV19, the J gene TRBJ1-2; a weak D match, TRBD1 (6 bases). Trimming pared 2 bases from V and 5 bases from J, leaving 21 bases between. The CDR3 extends over 17 amino acids. Germline CDR1 and CDR2: LNHDA and SQIVND (reference sequence). DNA of the CDR3: TGTGCCAGTAGTATACGGAGCACAGGGTGGAGTGGGTATGGCTACACCTTC. Its protein is CASSIRSTGWSGYGYTF.

The genes are TRBV5-4 and TRBJ1-1, with no clear D. CDR3 size: 16 residues. The V end was cut by 5 bases, the J end by 3 bases, with 20 bases between. Germline loops: CDR1 SGHNT, CDR2 YYREEE (reference sequence). The CDR3, as DNA: TGTGCCAGCAGTAAAAAAAACCCGGGAGGGTACACTGAAGCTTTCTTT. Translated, it gives CASSKKNPGGYTEAFF.

The rearrangement uses TRBV7-8 and TRBJ1-1; the D is unclear. Germline V gives CDR1 SGHVS, CDR2 FQNEAQ. V lost 1 base, J lost 2 bases, and 8 bases lay in between. The CDR3 runs to 14 residues. CDR3 DNA sequence: TGTGCCAGCAGCTTAGTACGGTTAAACACTGAAGCTTTCTTT. Protein sequence: CASSLVRLNTEAFF.

The chain links TRBV9 to TRBJ2-2; 7 bases align to TRBD2. Trimming removed 0 bases from V and 6 bases from J; junction bases left unmatched: 8. Germline values: CDR1 SGDLS, CDR2 YYNGEE. The CDR3 totals 16 residues. The CDR3 sequence is CASSVGPGGVPGELFF. In DNA form, the CDR3 reads TGTGCCAGCAGCGTAGGTCCGGGAGGAGTGCCCGGGGAGCTGTTTTTT.

The chain couples TRBV6-7 to TRBJ1-5; D is ambiguous. TRBV6-7 is reported as an ORF; its role is uncertain. The CDR3 is 15 amino acids. CDR3 region: CDPPTQVIANQPQHF. For the CDR3, the DNA is TGTGATCCGCCGACCCAAGTCATAGCCAATCAGCCCCAGCATTTT.

The CDR3 protein is CASSFRVRDRGRYGYTF. CDR3 sequence (DNA): TGTGCCAGCAGCTTCAGGGTCCGGGACAGGGGGCGGTATGGCTACACCTTC. This chain joins TRBV5-6 and TRBJ1-2, with 12 bases that match TRBD1. The junction had 10 bases not matched to a gene; V was cut back by 2 bases and J by 5 bases. CDR1 and CDR2 (germline): SGHDT, YYEEEE. The CDR3 has 17 amino acids.

V usage is TRBV3-1 (or the pseudogene TRBV3-2) and J usage is TRBJ2-7, with 8 bases matching TRBD2. Germline V gene data show CDR1 as LGHDT and CDR2 as YNNKEL (reference sequence). The CDR3 extends over 14 amino acids. The junction had 4 bases not matched to a gene; V was cut back by 3 bases and J by 3 bases. The CDR3 loop reads CASSHLAGRYEQYF. CDR3 DNA: TGTGCCAGCAGCCATCTAGCGGGCCGCTACGAGCAGTACTTC.

The chain has TRBV19 and TRBJ2-5, with 8 bases matching TRBD2. Looked up from germline, CDR1 is LNHDA and CDR2 is SQIVND (reference sequence). The CDR3 totals 15 residues. V shed 3 bases and J 4 bases; nucleotides not matched to a gene: 7. As DNA, the CDR3 is TGTGCCAGTAGTATCTCGGGAGGGCCAGGAGAGACCCAGTACTTC. The encoded protein is CASSISGGPGETQYF.

This clone has just one count. This chain uses TRBV5-1 with TRBJ2-5; 8 bases fit TRBD1. The CDR3 sequence is 15 residues long. Trimming cost V 4 bases and J 5 bases; bases outside gene matches: 10. The germline V gene encodes CDR1 SGHRS and CDR2 YFSETQ. CDR3 DNA sequence: TGCGCCAGCAGCCCTGACAGGGGCCCCGGGGAGACCCAGTACTTC. Residues: CASSPDRGPGETQYF.

The chain has TRBV5-8 and TRBJ2-1, with 11 bases identical to TRBD2. Germline-derived CDR1 and CDR2 are SGHTS and YDEGEE. This CDR3 spans 15 amino acids. The trim removed 4 bases at V and 5 bases at J, leaving 5 bases unmatched. The CDR3 nucleotides are TGTGCCAGCAGCCCAACTAGCGGGAGTAACAATGAGCAGTTCTTC. Its protein is CASSPTSGSNNEQFF.

In nucleotides, the CDR3 is TGTGCCAGCGCGTTTCACCTCCCCAATGAGCAGTTCTTC. This encodes CASAFHLPNEQFF. The genes are TRBV6-4 and TRBJ2-1; D call uncertain. V was pared by 8 bases and J by 6 bases, with 14 bases between. Germline V gene sequence: CDR1 MRHNA, CDR2 SNTAGT. The CDR3 contains 13 residues.

The chain carries TRBV7-9 and TRBJ2-7, with 14 positions matching TRBD2. The ends lost 7 bases at V and 3 bases at J; junction bases unmatched: 11. Germline V gives CDR1 SEHNR, CDR2 FQNEAQ (reference sequence). The CDR3 totals 17 residues. Here the CDR3 DNA reads TGTGCCAGCACCCTGGGACTAGCGGGAGAGCCGCGCTACGAGCAGTACTTC. It encodes CASTLGLAGEPRYEQYF.

A single count supports this clone. The chain uses TRBV5-1 and TRBJ1-1, with D uncertain. This CDR3 region has 14 residues. Trimming took 0 bases from V and 1 from J, leaving 7 bases between them. Per the germline V gene, CDR1 is SGHRS and CDR2 is YFSETQ. The CDR3 region is CASSLETGNTEAFF. The CDR3 nucleotides read TGCGCCAGCAGCTTGGAGACGGGGAACACTGAAGCTTTCTTT.